This entry lists 27 T cell receptor beta chains sequenced from one sample in a study of PD-1 blockade in classical Hodgkin lymphoma (dated by TCRdb to 2020 to 2021). The label giving this sample's time point can be read as: cycle 2 day 1 (C2D1) of nivolumab. Every trial patient had relapsed after autologous stem cell transplantation, and cohorts A, B and C differed in prior brentuximab vedotin exposure. Library method: the immunoSEQ multiplex PCR assay. In TCRdb, the immuneACCESS table is reduced to in-frame sequences with V and J assigned. These tables do not hold every clone; where another copy was compared, an unresolved V gene accounts for under half, and the others remain unexplained. The sample contains roughly 24,000 clones, about 78% of them found a single time. About 17% of the sample comes from the top ten. The input for sequencing was peripheral blood mononuclear cells (PBMCs), taken before the second cycle of nivolumab. These receptors originate from a human donor with classical Hodgkin lymphoma.

J is TRBJ1-2 and V is TRBV6-1; D is ambiguous. Trimming took 6 bases from V and 1 from J, leaving 9 bases between them. The CDR3 has 13 residues. CDR1 and CDR2 from the germline V gene are MNHNS and SASEGT. CDR3 bases: TGTGCCAGCAGGCCCCTTCTTAACTATGGCTACACCTTC. Protein sequence: CASRPLLNYGYTF.

The chain combines TRBV11-2 with TRBJ1-3; weak D call: TRBD1 (6 bases). The germline V and J ends were trimmed by 5 bases and 4 bases, with 15 bases remaining between them. The CDR3 sequence is 15 residues long. Germline V CDR1 and CDR2: SGHAT, FQNNGV. The chain's CDR3 is CASSRTGWAGNTIYF. The CDR3 DNA sequence: TGTGCCAGCAGCCGAACAGGGTGGGCCGGAAACACCATATATTTT.

Here the CDR3 reads CASSRQMYSNQPQHF. DNA of the CDR3: TGTGCCAGTAGTAGACAGATGTATAGCAATCAGCCCCAGCATTTT. The V gene is TRBV19, the J gene TRBJ1-5; D is possibly TRBD1 (5 bases). This CDR3 contains 15 residues. The V end lost 4 bases, the J end lost 0 bases, and 10 bases lay between the germline ends. CDR1 is LNHDA, CDR2 SQIVND, per germline (reference sequence).

This chain joins TRBV6-6 and TRBJ2-7; 12 bases line up with TRBD2. V was clipped by 8 bases and J by 2 bases; unmatched bases: 7. Germline CDR1 reads MNHNY; CDR2 reads SVGAGI (reference sequence). This CDR3 is 15 amino acids long. CDR3 bases: TGTGCCAGCCGCCCTTGGACTAGCGGGACCTACGAGCAGTACTTC. Translated: CASRPWTSGTYEQYF.

The V and J genes are TRBV7-8 and TRBJ2-2; D is possibly TRBD2 (6 bases). The germline gives CDR1 SGHVS, CDR2 FQNEAQ. This CDR3 region has 14 residues. The CDR3 DNA reads as TGTGCAGCTCGGTGGCGGGGCGGCACCGGGGAGCTGTTTTTT. Translated, it gives CAARWRGGTGELFF.

In this sample, this clone turned up once. The genes are TRBV2 and TRBJ1-4; D remains unclear. The germline gives CDR1 SNHLY, CDR2 FYNNEI. The CDR3 length is 13 residues. Trimming pared 3 bases from V and 8 bases from J, leaving 10 bases between. In DNA, the CDR3 is TGTGCCAGCAGTGAGGTCAGGTCAGAAAAACTGTTTTTT. Its translation: CASSEVRSEKLFF.

This rearrangement joins TRBV18 to TRBJ2-7, with D possibly being TRBD1 or TRBD2 (5 bases each). The germline CDR1 and CDR2 sequences are KGHSH and LQKENI. The germline V and J ends were trimmed by 1 base and 0 bases, with 10 bases remaining between them. This CDR3 contains 15 residues. CDR3 sequence: CASSPLAGSSYEQYF. The CDR3, as DNA: TGTGCCAGCTCACCACTCGCAGGGAGCTCCTACGAGCAGTACTTC.

This chain links TRBV4-2 with TRBJ2-1, with TRBD1 matching over 7 bases. Per the germline V gene, CDR1 is LGHNA and CDR2 is YNFKEQ. V gave up 2 bases and J gave up 5 bases; unmatched junction bases: 6. This CDR3 contains 15 residues. The DNA of the CDR3 is TGTGCCAGCAGCCAACCAAAGACAGGGAACAATGAGCAGTTCTTC. Its translation: CASSQPKTGNNEQFF.

The chain joins TRBV28 to TRBJ2-6; D ambiguous. CDR1 is MDHEN, CDR2 SYDVKM, per germline. The CDR3 is 13 residues long. V was pared by 10 bases and J by 0 bases, with 7 bases between. CDR3 region: CATKDSGANVLTF. Here the CDR3 DNA reads TGTGCCACCAAAGACTCTGGGGCCAACGTCCTGACTTTC.

For the CDR3, the DNA is TGTGCCAGCAGTGTCACATCCGGGACTAGCGCCGGGGAGCTGTTTTTT. Translation: CASSVTSGTSAGELFF. This chain joins TRBV6-6 and TRBJ2-2, with 10 nucleotides matching TRBD2. This CDR3 has 16 residues. Germline V gives CDR1 MNHNY, CDR2 SVGAGI (reference sequence). J was trimmed by 6 bases and V by 5 bases; bases with no gene match: 9.

This chain uses TRBV19 with TRBJ2-2; D unclear. The germline CDR1 and CDR2 sequences are LNHDA and SQIVND (reference sequence). This CDR3 is 16 amino acids long. The V gene lost 3 bases and the J gene lost 1 base, with 12 bases spanning the gap. CDR3: CASSIYNLLNTGELFF. In DNA form, the CDR3 reads TGTGCCAGTAGTATTTACAACTTATTGAACACCGGGGAGCTGTTTTTT. Together with reference TRBV19 and TRBJ2-2, the CDR3 gives the full variable domain: DGGITQSPKYLFRKEGQNVTLSCEQNLNHDAMYWYRQDPGQGLRLIYYSQIVNDFQKGDIAEGYSVSREKKESFPLTVTSAQKNPTAFYLCASSIYNLLNTGELFFGEGSRLTVL.

The chain links TRBV6-1 to TRBJ1-1; D is perhaps TRBD1 (5 bases). CDR3 length equals 14 residues. Germline V gene sequence: CDR1 MNHNS, CDR2 SASEGT. Trimming removed 9 bases from V and 6 bases from J, with 20 bases in between. The CDR3 sequence is CASLRRQHLAEAFF. CDR3 DNA: TGTGCCAGTCTTCGTCGACAGCACTTGGCTGAAGCTTTCTTT.

This clone was seen a single time. The junction shows a germline mismatch at one end, possibly a read error. The chain employs TRBV5-1 and TRBJ2-1, with D tentatively TRBD2 (6 bases). The CDR3 has 15 residues. Per germline, CDR1 SGHRS and CDR2 YFSETQ. This CDR3 reads CASSLFGDSNNEQFF. DNA of the CDR3: TGCGCCAGCAGCTTGTTTGGGGACTCCAACAATGAGCAGTTCTTC. Drawing the rest from reference TRBV5-1 and TRBJ2-1, the complete variable domain is KAGVTQTPRYLIKTRGQQVTLSCSPISGHRSVSWYQQTPGQGLQFLFEYFSETQRNKGNFPGRFSGRQFSNSRSEMNVSTLELGDSALYLCASSLFGDSNNEQFFGPGTRLTVL.

The chain is built from TRBV5-1 and TRBJ2-1; D is uncertain. In germline, CDR1 is SGHRS, CDR2 YFSETQ. V lost 4 bases to trimming and J lost 6 bases, with 8 bases between them. The CDR3 totals 12 residues. The CDR3 loop reads CASSEAGNEQFF. The CDR3 nucleotides are TGCGCCAGCAGCGAGGCAGGCAATGAGCAGTTCTTC.

The V call is TRBV7-8, the J call TRBJ2-5; tentative D call: TRBD2 (6 bases). CDR3 size: 15 residues. CDR1 SGHVS and CDR2 FQNEAQ come from the germline V gene. Trimming took off 2 bases at V and 5 bases at J, with 15 bases between the two ends. The DNA of the CDR3 is TGTGCCAGCAGCTTAAGGAGGGAGAGAGGGGAGACCCAGTACTTC. Translating it yields CASSLRRERGETQYF.

The chain links TRBV6-6 to TRBJ1-2; a possible D gene is TRBD1 (5 bases). Looked up from germline, CDR1 is MNHNY and CDR2 is SVGAGI (reference sequence). The CDR3 spans 13 residues. V gave up 5 bases and J gave up 5 bases, with 12 bases separating them. CDR3 DNA sequence: TGTGCCAGCAGTCCCGGGACCGAGTATGGCTACACCTTC. This encodes CASSPGTEYGYTF.

This chain links TRBV29-1 with TRBJ2-3, with unresolved D. Germline V gene data show CDR1 as SQVTM and CDR2 as ANQGSEA. CDR3 length: 14 amino acids. V dropped 4 bases and J dropped 0 bases, with 11 bases sitting between them. The CDR3 sequence: CSVAERVSTDTQYF. CDR3 in DNA: TGCAGCGTTGCGGAAAGGGTGAGCACAGATACGCAGTATTTT.

The chain combines TRBV6-1 with TRBJ2-5; tentative D call: TRBD2 (6 bases). The end of the DNA is better explained by TRBJ2-7, so the J call may be wrong. This CDR3 comprises 14 residues. Per the germline V gene, CDR1 is MNHNS and CDR2 is SASEGT. The CDR3 loop is CASSEGREVLEQYF. DNA for the CDR3: TGTGCCAGCAGTGAGGGCAGGGAGGTGCTCGAGCAGTACTTC.

The V and J genes are TRBV13 and TRBJ1-1; D uncertain. The CDR3 totals 14 residues. Germline lookup yields CDR1 PRHDT and CDR2 FYEKMQ (reference sequence). Trimming left V 0 bases short and J 4 bases short, with 9 bases between. In nucleotides, the CDR3 is TGTGCCAGCAGCTTAGGGGAGGCGAGCACTGAAGCTTTCTTT. Translating gives CASSLGEASTEAFF.

Here the CDR3 reads CASGPNGPWQETQYF. The CDR3 bases are TGTGCCAGCGGTCCTAACGGGCCTTGGCAAGAGACCCAGTACTTC. V and J are TRBV6-1 and TRBJ2-5; D is uncertain. CDR3 length: 15 residues. V lost 8 bases and J lost 2, with 18 bases in between. Per the germline V gene, CDR1 is MNHNS and CDR2 is SASEGT.

This CDR3 is CASSKGTTDEQYF. For the CDR3, the DNA is TGTGCCAGCAGCAAAGGGACAACGGACGAGCAGTACTTC. The V gene is TRBV11-2, the J gene TRBJ2-7, with D perhaps matching TRBD1 (6 bases). Germline V gene sequence: CDR1 SGHAT, CDR2 FQNNGV. The V gene lost 5 bases and the J gene lost 5 bases, with 13 bases spanning the gap. The CDR3 loop spans 13 amino acids.

The chain employs TRBV28 and TRBJ1-5; 7 nucleotides align to TRBD1. Germline CDR1 is MDHEN and CDR2 is SYDVKM. There are 13 residues in the CDR3. Losses at the gene ends were 5 bases for V and 7 bases for J; bases not matched to a gene: 5. The CDR3 coding sequence is TGTGCCAGCAGTCCACAGGGGTTCCAGCCCCAGCATTTT. Amino acids: CASSPQGFQPQHF.

The genes are TRBV7-8 and TRBJ2-7; D is unclear. The V and J ends lost 2 bases and 0 bases respectively, with 17 bases between them. The CDR3 consists of 17 residues. CDR1 SGHVS and CDR2 FQNEAQ come from the germline V gene. The DNA of the CDR3 is TGTGCCAGCAGCTTATCTCAATTAGGTCCCAGCTCCTACGAGCAGTACTTC. Its protein product is CASSLSQLGPSSYEQYF.

The chain couples TRBV7-9 to TRBJ2-2; D is unresolved. The CDR3 is made up of 14 amino acids. CDR1 and CDR2 from the germline V gene are SEHNR and FQNEAQ (reference sequence). V shed 3 bases and J shed 4 bases, with 9 bases lying between them. The CDR3 reads CASSFDGPTGELFF. In DNA form, the CDR3 reads TGTGCCAGCAGCTTCGATGGACCCACCGGGGAGCTGTTTTTT.

The chain couples TRBV18 to TRBJ2-2; a possible D gene is TRBD2 (5 bases). CDR3 length: 15 amino acids. V lost 6 bases to trimming and J lost 4 bases, with 15 bases between them. CDR1 is KGHSH and CDR2 is LQKENI in the germline V gene. The CDR3 sequence is CASSQSRGLTGELFF. The CDR3 DNA reads TGTGCCAGCTCGCAGAGCCGGGGTCTCACCGGGGAGCTGTTTTTT.

The sample holds a few counts of this clone. The V call is TRBV12-5, the J call TRBJ1-5, with D maybe TRBD1 (5 bases). Germline CDR1 reads LGHNT; CDR2 reads FRNRAP. V lost 4 bases to trimming and J lost 0 bases, with 22 bases between them. This CDR3 is 19 amino acids long. The CDR3 here is CASGSTGTAASYSNQPQHF. CDR3 in DNA: TGTGCTAGTGGTTCCACCGGGACCGCCGCCAGTTATAGCAATCAGCCCCAGCATTTT.

The V gene is TRBV6-1, the J gene TRBJ2-3; no firm D call. CDR1 is MNHNS, CDR2 SASEGT, per germline. V was pared by 5 bases and J by 3 bases, with 3 bases between. This CDR3 comprises 11 residues. DNA for the CDR3: TGTGCCAGCAGTATAACAGATACGCAGTATTTT. It specifies CASSITDTQYF.